What follows describes a single TCR beta chain. Its matching antigen is unknown. Each donor's status was that of a healthy bone marrow donor. The germline gives CDR1 SGDLS, CDR2 YYNGEE. This CDR3 has 13 residues. Trimming took off 3 bases at V and 2 bases at J, with 6 bases between the two ends. The data stem from a study of cytomegalovirus exposure and HLA in healthy donors. General study points: With later analysis, a missense DCLRE1C variant became linked to TCR beta V- and J-gene trimming. An apparent linkage of common viral pathogens to several of the most significant clusters emerged in a later analysis.

13 Jbeta primers and 60 Vbeta primers were used for the PCR. Assay: immunoSEQ multiplex PCR; the TCRdb copy retains only in-frame clones and omits some. The sample contains 120,000 to 150,000 clones, 60% to 80% of which appear only once. Sequenced input: PBMCs. The origin of this receptor is a woman between 40 and 55 years old in good health and CMV-seropositive. The chain recombines TRBV9 with TRBJ1-3; D perhaps matches TRBD1 (6 bases). The chain's CDR3 is CASSEGAGNTIYF. CDR3 nucleotides: TGTGCCAGCAGCGAGGGGGCTGGAAACACCATATATTTT.